Below are 27 T cell receptor beta chains sequenced from a single sample in a study of blood T cells in healthy people across ages. It was with a sample-barcoded 5' primer and a J-beta primer mix that a second PCR of about 6 to 12 cycles was run. In TCRdb, the 5' RACE reads were re-called with MiXCR into one record per CDR3 protein. The sample has over 600,000 distinct CDR3 sequences; around 50% are singletons. Input material: blood. These receptors were taken from a man older than 75 in good health.

CDR3 DNA sequence: TGCAGTGCTAAATTGGACCCTCTGGAGACCCAGTACTTC. Translating it yields CSAKLDPLETQYF. V is TRBV20-1 and J is TRBJ2-7, with no clear D. The closer fit of TRBJ2-5 to the DNA end suggests the J call may be wrong. CDR3 length: 13 amino acids. CDR1 and CDR2 from the germline V gene are DFQATT and SNEGSKA (reference sequence).

The chain combines TRBV27 with TRBJ2-1; perhaps TRBD2 as D (6 bases). The DNA end is more similar to TRBJ2-7, so the J call may be wrong. The germline gives CDR1 MNHEY, CDR2 SMNVEV (reference sequence). The CDR3 is 15 amino acids. The CDR3 bases are TGTGCCAGCAGGAGCCTAGCGAGCTCCTACAATGAGCAGTACTTC. Amino acids: CASRSLASSYNEQYF.

The chain couples TRBV10-3 to TRBJ2-6; 10 positions match TRBD1. Germline V gene data show CDR1 as ENHRY and CDR2 as SYGVKD. The ends lost 10 bases at V and 4 bases at J; junction bases unmatched: 10. The CDR3 runs 16 residues. CDR3 coding DNA: TGTGCCACCCGGGACAGGGGAACATCAGGGGCCAACGTCCTGACTTTC. This codes for CATRDRGTSGANVLTF.

The chain joins TRBV6-4 to TRBJ2-3, with 7 bases that match TRBD2. This CDR3 spans 15 amino acids. CDR1 and CDR2 from the germline V gene are MRHNA and SNTAGT. The junction had 12 bases not matched to a gene; V was cut back by 2 bases and J by 10 bases. The CDR3 sequence: CASSDRDYPGDAQYF. In DNA form, the CDR3 reads TGTGCCAGCAGTGACCGGGACTACCCTGGGGATGCGCAGTATTTT.

This clonotype has more than one count but fewer than ten. CDR3 amino acids: CASSLAGGRKEKLFF. The CDR3 nucleotides read TGTGCCAGCAGCTTAGCAGGGGGCAGAAAGGAAAAACTGTTTTTT. The chain is built from TRBV7-8 and TRBJ1-4, with 7 bases aligning to TRBD1. The CDR3 consists of 15 residues. With 0 bases clipped from V and 8 bases from J, the junction kept 6 bases outside the gene matches. Germline V lookup: CDR1 SGHVS, CDR2 FQNEAQ.

This clonotype turned up a few times. The V and J genes are TRBV15 and TRBJ1-2; no definite D call. Germline V CDR1 and CDR2: LNHNV, YYDKDF (reference sequence). V lost 0 bases and J lost 4, with 12 bases in between. The CDR3 loop spans 15 amino acids. CDR3 region: CATSRDTGYSYGYTF. CDR3 nucleotide sequence: TGTGCCACCAGCAGAGATACGGGGTACTCCTATGGCTACACCTTC.

There are a few counts of this clonotype. CDR3 in amino acids: CSARGGRDTEAFF. The CDR3 DNA reads as TGCAGTGCTAGAGGTGGGAGGGACACTGAAGCTTTCTTT. The gene calls are TRBV20-1 and TRBJ1-1; no reliable D call. CDR3 length: 13 amino acids. Trimming took off 1 base at V and 3 bases at J, with 9 bases between the two ends. In germline, CDR1 is DFQATT, CDR2 SNEGSKA (reference sequence).

The genes are TRBV6-2 or TRBV6-3 and TRBJ2-1, with 9 bases aligning to TRBD2. The CDR3 consists of 17 residues. Per germline, CDR1 MNHEY and CDR2 SVGEGT. J was trimmed by 0 bases and V by 6 bases; bases with no gene match: 9. In DNA, the CDR3 is TGTGCCAGCAGCAAAACTAGCGGGCCGAGCTCCTACAATGAGCAGTTCTTC. It is translated as CASSKTSGPSSYNEQFF.

This clonotype was detected only a few times. The chain uses TRBV12-3 or TRBV12-4 and TRBJ2-4, with D tentatively TRBD1 (6 bases). The CDR3 totals 16 residues. V was pared by 6 bases and J by 13 bases, with 28 bases between. CDR3 sequence reads: CASSRAGVRGMGEQYF. DNA of the CDR3: TGTGCCAGCAGCCGGGCAGGGGTGAGGGGTATGGGTGAGCAGTACTTC.

This clonotype was found many times. The chain combines TRBV12-3 or TRBV12-4 with TRBJ2-3; D gene unclear. Trimming stripped 7 bases from V and 6 bases from J, with 8 bases between. The CDR3 has 11 residues. The DNA for the CDR3 is TGTGCCAGCAATTCGGTCGATACGCAGTATTTT. Amino acids: CASNSVDTQYF.

The sample holds a few counts of this clonotype. V usage is TRBV12-3 or TRBV12-4 and J usage is TRBJ1-1; D gene uncertain. V lost 5 bases and J lost 0, with 7 bases in between. The CDR3 contains 13 residues. DNA for the CDR3: TGTGCCAGCAGTCAAACAATGAACACTGAAGCTTTCTTT. Its protein is CASSQTMNTEAFF.

This clonotype was counted between two and nine times. The chain joins TRBV7-2 to TRBJ1-2; the D gene is possibly TRBD1 (5 bases). Germline-derived CDR1 and CDR2 are SGHTA and FQGNSA. The V end was cut by 5 bases, the J end by 2 bases, with 9 bases between. This CDR3 has 13 residues. The CDR3 spells CASSRDGNYGYTF. CDR3 nucleotides: TGTGCCAGCAGCCGGGACGGAAACTATGGCTACACCTTC. Full variable domain (remainder filled in from reference TRBV7-2 and TRBJ1-2): GAGVSQSPSNKVTEKGKDVELRCDPISGHTALYWYRQSLGQGLEFLIYFQGNSAPDKSGLPSDRFSAERTGGSVSTLTIQRTQQEDSAVYLCASSRDGNYGYTFGSGTRLTVV.

The J gene is TRBJ2-1, the V gene TRBV20-1; 10 bases agree with TRBD2. Germline-derived CDR1 and CDR2 are DFQATT and SNEGSKA (reference sequence). V lost 1 base to trimming and J lost 5 bases; unmatched junction nucleotides: 2. This CDR3 has 14 residues. This CDR3 is CSARASGRDNEQFF. In DNA form, the CDR3 reads TGCAGTGCTAGAGCAAGCGGGAGGGACAATGAGCAGTTCTTC.

The V gene is TRBV10-3, the J gene TRBJ2-5, with TRBD2 identical over 7 bases. The germline V gene encodes CDR1 ENHRY and CDR2 SYGVKD. V shed 5 bases, J shed 5 bases, and the junction held 11 bases outside the gene matches. The CDR3 covers 15 residues. The CDR3 protein is CAISPLPRGEETQYF. The CDR3 bases are TGTGCCATCAGTCCCCTTCCCCGGGGGGAGGAGACCCAGTACTTC.

The CDR3 spells CASSEFNEQYF. The CDR3 region has the DNA TGTGCCAGCAGCGAATTCAATGAGCAGTACTTC. The chain uses TRBV7-9 and TRBJ2-7; unclear D gene. Germline V gene lookup returns CDR1 SEHNR and CDR2 FQNEAQ (reference sequence). The V end lost 5 bases, the J end lost 7 bases, and 9 bases lay between the germline ends. The CDR3 covers 11 residues.

This chain joins TRBV6-2 or TRBV6-3 and TRBJ2-3, with a tentative D call TRBD2 (5 bases). Germline V lookup: CDR1 MNHEY, CDR2 SVGEGT. Trimming stripped 7 bases from V and 1 base from J, with 15 bases between. This CDR3 is 15 amino acids long. The CDR3 nucleotides read TGTGCCAGCATAACCACCCTTAGCGGCACAGATACGCAGTATTTT. Translation: CASITTLSGTDTQYF.

The rearrangement links TRBV10-3 to TRBJ1-2, with D unclear. Germline values: CDR1 ENHRY, CDR2 SYGVKD. CDR3 size: 15 residues. The ends were cut back, 3 bases at V and 4 bases at J, with 15 bases in the middle. The DNA of the CDR3 is TGTGCCATCAGTGAATTGGATGGGGAGACCTATGGCTACACCTTC. Translating it yields CAISELDGETYGYTF.

This clonotype was counted between two and nine times. V usage is TRBV6-6 and J usage is TRBJ2-3; 8 nucleotides align to TRBD2. Looked up from germline, CDR1 is MNHNY and CDR2 is SVGAGI (reference sequence). V lost 5 bases and J lost 5; bases outside the gene matches: 12. There are 16 residues in the CDR3. This CDR3 is CASSDTSGKRVDTQYF. The DNA for the CDR3 is TGTGCCAGCAGTGATACTAGCGGAAAGAGGGTAGATACGCAGTATTTT.

This clonotype appeared once. The CDR3 loop is CSARGRLAGQEDFYGYTF. In DNA, the CDR3 is TGCAGTGCTAGGGGGAGACTAGCTGGCCAAGAGGACTTCTATGGCTACACCTTC. The rearrangement links TRBV20-1 to TRBJ1-2; no firm D call. The CDR3 is 18 residues long. V lost 3 bases, J lost 4 bases, and 27 bases lay in between. Looked up from germline, CDR1 is DFQATT and CDR2 is SNEGSKA (reference sequence).

The chain recombines TRBV7-8 with TRBJ2-7, with 12 bases matching TRBD2. The V gene end was trimmed by 0 bases and the J gene end by 7 bases; junction bases not matched to a gene: 13. The CDR3 runs to 18 residues. Germline V CDR1 and CDR2: SGHVS, FQNEAQ. In DNA, the CDR3 is TGTGCCAGCAGCTTAGCTTTCGGACTAGCGGGAAATGTTAATGAGCAGTACTTC. Residues: CASSLAFGLAGNVNEQYF.

This clonotype was counted between two and nine times. DNA of the CDR3: TGTGCCAGCAGTCGCAGGGGGCAAGGGTACGAGCAGTACTTC. Translating gives CASSRRGQGYEQYF. The V gene is TRBV12-3 or TRBV12-4, the J gene TRBJ2-7, with 8 bases fitting TRBD1. CDR3 size: 14 residues. V gave up 5 bases and J gave up 4 bases; unmatched junction bases: 7.

J is TRBJ2-5 and V is TRBV14, with a possible D match to TRBD1 (5 bases). The germline V gene encodes CDR1 SGHDN and CDR2 FVKESK. V shed 0 bases and J shed 11 bases, with 16 bases lying between them. The CDR3 totals 14 residues. CDR3 loop: CASSQEGRYNEQYF. Here the CDR3 DNA reads TGTGCCAGCAGCCAAGAGGGGCGGTACAATGAGCAGTACTTC.

This clonotype was seen a handful of times. V usage is TRBV6-5 and J usage is TRBJ2-5, with D possibly TRBD1 on 5 matching bases. The CDR3 runs to 14 residues. Germline CDR1 reads MNHEY; CDR2 reads SVGAGI. Trimming shortened V by 7 bases and J by 2 bases, and 14 bases separated the two germline ends. As DNA, the CDR3 is TGTGCCAGCAAACTTAGTCCAGGGCAAGAGACCCAGTACTTC. Translating gives CASKLSPGQETQYF.

In DNA form, the CDR3 reads TGTGCCAGCAGCCACGGCGCAGGGGGCAAAAACATTCAGTACTTC. It specifies CASSHGAGGKNIQYF. The chain links TRBV14 to TRBJ2-4; 7 bases agree with TRBD1. Per the germline V gene, CDR1 is SGHDN and CDR2 is FVKESK. The CDR3 consists of 15 residues. V gave up 3 bases and J gave up 3 bases; unmatched junction bases: 5.

The DNA of the CDR3 is TGTGCCAGCAGCTCCCGCCTCGGACAGCCGGGCGGGGAGCTGTTTTTT. Amino acid sequence: CASSSRLGQPGGELFF. The chain couples TRBV7-2 to TRBJ2-2; a possible D gene is TRBD1 (6 bases). CDR3 length: 16 residues. The germline V gene encodes CDR1 SGHTA and CDR2 FQGNSA. Trimming shortened V by 4 bases and J by 7 bases, and 19 bases separated the two germline ends.

The J gene is TRBJ2-4, the V gene TRBV2, with 8 bases identical to TRBD2. The closer fit of TRBJ2-7 to the DNA end suggests the J call may be wrong. Germline loops: CDR1 SNHLY, CDR2 FYNNEI. The CDR3 spans 14 residues. The CDR3 loop is CASKHSGVFYEQYF. DNA of the CDR3: TGTGCCAGCAAACATAGCGGGGTTTTTTACGAGCAGTACTTC.

On this clonotype itself: A clone one base away is much larger, so this may be a read error. The chain combines TRBV12-3 or TRBV12-4 with TRBJ2-1, with 11 positions matching TRBD2. The CDR3 totals 15 residues. Germline trimming cut 6 bases from V and 8 bases from J; bases unmatched to any gene: 9. The CDR3 DNA is TGTGCCAGCAGAAGAACTAGCGGGAGTACCGATGAGCAGTTCTTC. Translated: CASRRTSGSTDEQFF.